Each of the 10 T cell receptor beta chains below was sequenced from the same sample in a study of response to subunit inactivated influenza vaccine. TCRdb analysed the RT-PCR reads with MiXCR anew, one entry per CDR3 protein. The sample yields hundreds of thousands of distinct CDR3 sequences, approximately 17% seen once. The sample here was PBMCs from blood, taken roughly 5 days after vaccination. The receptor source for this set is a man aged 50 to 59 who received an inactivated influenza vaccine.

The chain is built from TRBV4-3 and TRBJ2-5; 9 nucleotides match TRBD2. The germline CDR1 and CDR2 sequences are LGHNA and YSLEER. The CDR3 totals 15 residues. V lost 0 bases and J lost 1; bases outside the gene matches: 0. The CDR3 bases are TGCGCCAGCAGCCAAGAGCGGGGGGGCCAAGAGACCCAGTACTTC. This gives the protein CASSQERGGQETQYF.

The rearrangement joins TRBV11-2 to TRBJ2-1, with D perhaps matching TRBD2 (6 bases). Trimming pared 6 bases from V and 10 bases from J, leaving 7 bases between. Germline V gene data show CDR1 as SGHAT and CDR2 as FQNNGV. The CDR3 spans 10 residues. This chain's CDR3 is CASSTSEQFF. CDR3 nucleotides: TGTGCCAGCAGTACTAGCGAGCAGTTCTTC.

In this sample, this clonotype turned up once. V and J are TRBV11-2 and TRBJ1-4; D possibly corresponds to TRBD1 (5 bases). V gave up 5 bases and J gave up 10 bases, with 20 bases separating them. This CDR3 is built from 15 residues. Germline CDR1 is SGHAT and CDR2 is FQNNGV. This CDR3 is CASSVTRSGWRKLFF. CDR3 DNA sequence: TGTGCCAGCAGCGTAACACGATCAGGGTGGCGAAAACTGTTTTTT. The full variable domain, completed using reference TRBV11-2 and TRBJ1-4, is EAGVAQSPRYKIIEKRQSVAFWCNPISGHATLYWYQQILGQGPKLLIQFQNNGVVDDSQLPKDRFSAERLKGVDSTLKIQPAKLEDSAVYLCASSVTRSGWRKLFFGSGTQLSVL.

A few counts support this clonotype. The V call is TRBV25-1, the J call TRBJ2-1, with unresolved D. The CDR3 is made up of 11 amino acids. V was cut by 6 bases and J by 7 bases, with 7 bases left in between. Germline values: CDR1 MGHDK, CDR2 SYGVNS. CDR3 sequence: CASRSGNEQFF. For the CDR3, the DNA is TGTGCCAGCAGGTCGGGTAATGAGCAGTTCTTC.

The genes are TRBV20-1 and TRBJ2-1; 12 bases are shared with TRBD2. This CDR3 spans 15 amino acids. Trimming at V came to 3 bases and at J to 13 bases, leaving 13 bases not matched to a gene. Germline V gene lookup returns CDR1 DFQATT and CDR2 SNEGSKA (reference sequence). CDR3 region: CSARHGASGRAEQFF. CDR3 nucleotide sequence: TGCAGTGCTAGGCACGGGGCTAGCGGGAGGGCCGAACAGTTCTTC.

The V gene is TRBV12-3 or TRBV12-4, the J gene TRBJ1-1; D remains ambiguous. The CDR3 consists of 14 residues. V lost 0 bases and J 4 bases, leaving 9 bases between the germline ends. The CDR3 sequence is CASSLAPFGTEAFF. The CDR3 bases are TGTGCCAGCAGTTTAGCCCCTTTCGGCACTGAAGCTTTCTTT.

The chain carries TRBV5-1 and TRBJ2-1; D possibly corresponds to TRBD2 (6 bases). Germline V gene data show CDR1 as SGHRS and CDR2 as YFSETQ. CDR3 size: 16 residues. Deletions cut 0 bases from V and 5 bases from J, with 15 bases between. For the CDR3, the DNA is TGCGCCAGCAGCTTGGCCCCCGCGGGGACCAACAATGAGCAGTTCTTC. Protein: CASSLAPAGTNNEQFF. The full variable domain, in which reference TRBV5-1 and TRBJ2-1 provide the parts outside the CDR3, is KAGVTQTPRYLIKTRGQQVTLSCSPISGHRSVSWYQQTPGQGLQFLFEYFSETQRNKGNFPGRFSGRQFSNSRSEMNVSTLELGDSALYLCASSLAPAGTNNEQFFGPGTRLTVL.

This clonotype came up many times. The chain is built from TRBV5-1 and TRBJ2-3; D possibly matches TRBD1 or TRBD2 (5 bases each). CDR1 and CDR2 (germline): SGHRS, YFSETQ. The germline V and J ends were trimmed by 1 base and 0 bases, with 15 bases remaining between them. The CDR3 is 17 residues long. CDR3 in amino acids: CASSLWYGTPSTDTQYF. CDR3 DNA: TGCGCCAGCAGCTTGTGGTATGGGACCCCTAGCACAGATACGCAGTATTTT.

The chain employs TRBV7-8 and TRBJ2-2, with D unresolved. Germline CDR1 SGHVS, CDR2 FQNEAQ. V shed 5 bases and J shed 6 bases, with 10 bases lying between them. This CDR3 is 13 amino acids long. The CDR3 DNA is TGTGCCAGCAGCCCCCACCAACCCGGGGAGCTGTTTTTT. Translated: CASSPHQPGELFF.

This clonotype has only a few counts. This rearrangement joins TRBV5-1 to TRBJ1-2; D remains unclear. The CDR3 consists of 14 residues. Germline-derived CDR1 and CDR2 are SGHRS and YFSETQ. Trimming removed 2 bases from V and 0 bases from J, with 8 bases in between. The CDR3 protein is CASSLQKANYGYTF. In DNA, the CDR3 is TGCGCCAGCAGCTTACAGAAAGCTAACTATGGCTACACCTTC.